This record looks at one TCR beta chain sequence and its context. Its target is unknown. These data come from a study of shared clonotypes between healthy human individuals. Each PCR replicate from the sorted subsets contained 200 to 250 ng DNA, which is 30,000 or so T cell genomes. Sequenced by immunoSEQ multiplex PCR; TCRdb stores in-frame clones only, minus some. The sample carries approximately 2.1 million clones, approximately 95% recorded once. Findings and limits, study-wide: Represented diversity, genetic and exposure-history alike, was limited by few donors.

From CD4+ cells came CD45RA+ naive and CD45RA-negative memory subsets. Germline CDR1 SEHNR, CDR2 FQNEAQ (reference sequence). The CDR3 has 18 amino acids. Trimming cost V 3 bases and J 3 bases; bases outside gene matches: 14. The receptor comes from a man in his late teens or twenties in good health. Some clones in this sample may be carry-over from other donors' samples. The material sequenced was naive CD4+ T cells from PBMCs. Subset described: CD45RA+ positively selected. The chain joins TRBV7-9 to TRBJ2-3; the match to TRBD1 covers 8 bases. DNA for the CDR3: TGTGCCAGCAGCTTTGGGGCAGGGGGCACTACACTTACAGATACGCAGTATTTT. This translates into CASSFGAGGTTLTDTQYF. Full variable domain (rest looked up from reference TRBV7-9 and TRBJ2-3): DTGVSQNPRHKITKRGQNVTFRCDPISEHNRLYWYRQTLGQGPEFLTYFQNEAQLEKSRLLSDRFSAERPKGSFSTLEIQRTEQGDSAMYLCASSFGAGGTTLTDTQYFGPGTRLTVL.